Below, 18 T cell receptor beta chains from the same sample are listed, as sequenced in a study of post-analysis software for immune sequencing data. Regarding the study as a whole: When patients were compared with controls, about five TRBV segments were more frequent, TRBV5-6, TRBV5-1 and TRBV20-1 among them.

The TCR beta cDNA libraries contained unique molecular identifiers. TCRdb redid the calling of the PCR reads with MiXCR, one entry per CDR3 protein. In the table there are fewer than 850,000 distinct CDR3 sequences, about 32% of which are singletons. What these receptors recognize is not known. The sample comprised blood. The receptors shown here come from a girl between 10 and 17 years old with multiple sclerosis.

This clonotype has a count of ten or more. The chain couples TRBV5-5 to TRBJ1-2; no clear D gene. The V end was cut by 0 bases, the J end by 5 bases, with 8 bases between. The CDR3 covers 13 residues. CDR1 is SGHKS and CDR2 is YYEKEE in the germline V gene (reference sequence). CDR3 protein: CASSLGGLYGYTF. The CDR3 DNA reads as TGTGCCAGCAGCTTGGGCGGTCTATATGGCTACACCTTC.

The J gene is TRBJ2-1, the V gene TRBV14, with D possibly being TRBD1 or TRBD2 (7 bases each). Trimming took off 0 bases at V and 7 bases at J, with 16 bases between the two ends. Germline CDR1 and CDR2: SGHDN and FVKESK. This CDR3 contains 16 residues. The CDR3 here is CASSQDLPGGGNEQFF. The DNA for the CDR3 is TGTGCCAGCAGCCAAGATCTGCCAGGGGGGGGAAATGAGCAGTTCTTC.

Only a few counts were recorded for this clonotype. The gene calls are TRBV7-2 and TRBJ2-7; 11 positions match TRBD2. V gave up 1 base and J gave up 4 bases; unmatched junction bases: 9. Looked up from germline, CDR1 is SGHTA and CDR2 is FQGNSA. The CDR3 is 17 amino acids. Here the CDR3 DNA reads TGTGCCAGCAGCTTAGTACTAGCGGGAGTTCTTTGGTACGAGCAGTACTTC. It codes for CASSLVLAGVLWYEQYF.

The rearrangement links TRBV14 to TRBJ2-7, with TRBD1 identical over 7 bases. The CDR3 sequence is 14 residues long. CDR1 SGHDN and CDR2 FVKESK come from the germline V gene. After removal of 5 bases from V and 2 bases from J, the junction contained 6 bases not matched to a gene. In DNA, the CDR3 is TGTGCCAGCAGCGGCCGGGACAGACCCTACGAGCAGTACTTC. Protein product: CASSGRDRPYEQYF.

The CDR3: CASRQDSPRHEQYF. In nucleotides, the CDR3 is TGTGCCAGCAGACAGGACAGCCCACGCCACGAGCAGTACTTC. The chain joins TRBV7-2 to TRBJ2-4; the D gene is possibly TRBD1 (6 bases). The assigned J gene may be wrong: the sequence end matches TRBJ2-7 better. Germline CDR1 SGHTA, CDR2 FQGNSA. CDR3 size: 14 residues.

This clonotype was seen more than once but under ten times. The chain couples TRBV6-2 or TRBV6-3 to TRBJ2-7, with 10 positions matching TRBD2. V lost 7 bases to trimming and J lost 1 base; unmatched junction nucleotides: 4. In germline, CDR1 is MNHEY, CDR2 SVGEGT. This CDR3 has 14 amino acids. CDR3 DNA: TGTGCCAGCAAGAGCGGGAGGGGGTCCTACGAGCAGTACTTC. It yields the protein CASKSGRGSYEQYF.

This clonotype has just a few counts. The V call is TRBV4-3, the J call TRBJ2-1; 7 bases match TRBD2. V lost 4 bases to trimming and J lost 6 bases; unmatched junction nucleotides: 0. Looked up from germline, CDR1 is LGHNA and CDR2 is YSLEER. This CDR3 comprises 12 residues. The CDR3 DNA reads as TGCGCCAGCAGCCGGGAGGGCAATGAGCAGTTCTTC. Protein sequence: CASSREGNEQFF.

The chain links TRBV5-1 to TRBJ1-5, with 10 nucleotides matching TRBD1. V gave up 0 bases and J gave up 3 bases; unmatched junction bases: 3. Germline V gene data show CDR1 as SGHRS and CDR2 as YFSETQ. This CDR3 contains 16 residues. The CDR3 coding sequence is TGCGCCAGCAGCTTGGGGGACAGGGGAGCCAATCAGCCCCAGCATTTT. It is translated as CASSLGDRGANQPQHF.

This clonotype was counted only a few times. The chain is built from TRBV9 and TRBJ1-2, with no clear D. Trimming took off 3 bases at V and 8 bases at J, with 11 bases between the two ends. CDR1 is SGDLS and CDR2 is YYNGEE in the germline V gene. This CDR3 has 12 residues. Here the CDR3 reads CASSAILGGYTF. In DNA, the CDR3 is TGTGCCAGCAGCGCCATCCTTGGGGGCTACACCTTC.

The J gene is TRBJ2-7, the V gene TRBV28, with a weak D call TRBD2 (6 bases). Germline CDR1 reads MDHEN; CDR2 reads SYDVKM. V lost 7 bases to trimming and J lost 3 bases, with 16 bases between them. CDR3 length: 14 residues. Here the CDR3 reads CASNPVGGSYEQYF. The CDR3 bases are TGTGCCAGCAACCCCGTGGGGGGAAGCTACGAGCAGTACTTC.

The chain carries TRBV6-2 or TRBV6-3 and TRBJ1-6, with TRBD1 identical over 12 bases. From germline, CDR1 is MNHEY and CDR2 SVGEGT. With 6 bases clipped from V and 8 bases from J, the junction kept 5 bases outside the gene matches. The length of the CDR3 is 15 residues. This chain's CDR3 is CASRAGQGAHSPLHF. In DNA form, the CDR3 reads TGTGCCAGCAGAGCGGGACAGGGGGCGCATTCACCCCTCCACTTT.

This clonotype was observed a few times. The gene calls are TRBV5-1 and TRBJ1-2; 7 bases are a match to TRBD1. CDR3 length: 15 amino acids. Per the germline V gene, CDR1 is SGHRS and CDR2 is YFSETQ. The V and J ends lost 0 bases and 6 bases, in that order; junction bases with no gene match: 8. The chain's CDR3 is CASSLAGQAPHGYTF. The CDR3 bases are TGCGCCAGCAGCTTGGCCGGACAGGCTCCCCATGGCTACACCTTC.

This chain links TRBV7-6 with TRBJ2-1; 9 nucleotides align to TRBD2. CDR3 length: 15 residues. Germline V gene lookup returns CDR1 SGHVS and CDR2 FNYEAQ. Trimming removed 5 bases from V and 7 bases from J; junction bases left unmatched: 9. The DNA of the CDR3 is TGTGCCAGCAGCGCACTAGCGGGCCCTACAAATGAGCAGTTCTTC. Translating gives CASSALAGPTNEQFF.

The rearrangement links TRBV3-1 to TRBJ1-1; D uncertain. Deletions cut 4 bases from V and 4 bases from J, with 10 bases between. This CDR3 has 13 amino acids. Germline CDR1 is LGHDT and CDR2 is YNNKEL (reference sequence). The CDR3 bases are TGTGCCAGCAGCCTGTACAGTGGCACTGAAGCTTTCTTT. Translation gives CASSLYSGTEAFF.

This clonotype was recorded a few times. The chain links TRBV15 to TRBJ1-2, with D perhaps matching TRBD1 (6 bases). Trimming cost V 5 bases and J 4 bases, with 20 bases left between them. The CDR3 contains 16 residues. CDR1 and CDR2 from the germline V gene are LNHNV and YYDKDF (reference sequence). The CDR3 here is CATSLTPWTEIYGYTF. The CDR3 nucleotides read TGTGCCACCAGCTTAACACCGTGGACAGAGATCTATGGCTACACCTTC.

V and J are TRBV2 and TRBJ2-7; D is uncertain. The CDR3 length is 10 residues. Looked up from germline, CDR1 is SNHLY and CDR2 is FYNNEI. The CDR3 DNA reads TGTGCAAGCGTGGCCTACGAGCAGTACTTC. Its protein product is CASVAYEQYF.

V is TRBV28 and J is TRBJ1-2, with 7 nucleotides matching TRBD1. CDR3 size: 13 residues. Germline V CDR1 and CDR2: MDHEN, SYDVKM. V shed 10 bases, J shed 2 bases, and the junction held 7 bases outside the gene matches. The CDR3 loop is CATTPGQNYGYTF. CDR3 bases: TGTGCCACCACCCCGGGACAGAACTATGGCTACACCTTC.

This clonotype came up many times. For the CDR3, the DNA is TGTGCCAGCAGCCCTGGGACTAGCGGGAGCAATGAGCAGTTCTTC. Translating it yields CASSPGTSGSNEQFF. The chain uses TRBV7-8 and TRBJ2-1, with 14 bases aligning to TRBD2. V lost 5 bases to trimming and J lost 6 bases; unmatched junction nucleotides: 3. The germline V gene has CDR1 SGHVS and CDR2 FQNEAQ. CDR3 length: 15 residues. The full variable domain, completed using reference TRBV7-8 and TRBJ2-1, is GAGVSQSPRYKVAKRGQDVALRCDPISGHVSLFWYQQALGQGPEFLTYFQNEAQLDKSGLPSDRFFAERPEGSVSTLKIQRTQQEDSAVYLCASSPGTSGSNEQFFGPGTRLTVL.